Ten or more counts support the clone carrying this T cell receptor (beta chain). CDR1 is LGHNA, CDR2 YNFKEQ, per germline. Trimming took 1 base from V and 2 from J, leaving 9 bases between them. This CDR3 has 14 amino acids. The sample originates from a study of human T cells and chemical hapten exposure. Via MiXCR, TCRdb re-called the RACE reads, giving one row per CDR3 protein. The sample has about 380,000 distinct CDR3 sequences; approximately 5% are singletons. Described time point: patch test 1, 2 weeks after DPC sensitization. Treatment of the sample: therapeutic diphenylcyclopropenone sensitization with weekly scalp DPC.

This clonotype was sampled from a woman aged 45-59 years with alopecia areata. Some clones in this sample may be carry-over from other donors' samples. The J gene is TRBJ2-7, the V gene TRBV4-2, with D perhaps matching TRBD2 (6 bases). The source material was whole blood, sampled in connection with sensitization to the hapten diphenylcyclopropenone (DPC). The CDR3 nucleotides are TGTGCCAGCAGCCAAGTTAGCGGTACCTACGAGCAGTACTTC. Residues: CASSQVSGTYEQYF.